This T cell receptor beta chain originates from a study of shared clonotypes between healthy human individuals (dated by TCRdb to about 2020). Regarding the complete study: The cohort comprised two women and a few men aged 18 to 49 years. Blood TCR repertoires of a handful of healthy adults were deeply sequenced to estimate repertoire size and the extent of clonotype sharing between individuals. Different laboratories and diverse techniques were used to prepare libraries and sequence TCR repertoires, to increase sequencing depth and limit assay-specific biases. Leukapheresis yielded between about 0.94 and 8.9 billion PBMCs per donor. For each donor, three plates each were used for CD4 naive and CD4 memory, two plates were used for CD8 naive, and one plate was used for CD8 memory. Broad study findings and their caveats: Because the study included only a small number of donors, the genetic and exposure-history diversity represented was limited. Even with the large sequencing depth, rarefaction of the sorted-subset datasets indicated that sequencing was incomplete. Sampling was restricted to blood, and TCR repertoires in tissue are likely to differ from TCR repertoires in blood. Across several donors, roughly 5% of naive CD4, more than 3% of naive CD8, roughly 2.2% of memory CD4, and about 0.44% of memory CD8 clonotypes were shared. Higher generation probabilities were observed for clonotypes shared by all four sorted-subset donors than for non-shared clonotypes. Estimated clonotype richness was generally larger for naive than for memory subsets. Based on pairwise subsampling, the degree of clonotype sharing among donors was expected to be affected by sequencing depth.

Healthy HIV-negative adults with no recently reported acute infections or vaccinations were included as donors. Only Caucasian adults living in Nashville, Tennessee, USA were represented among the donors. CD4+ T cells were enriched through magnetic negative selection, after which naive cells were positively selected on CD45RA and the remaining negative fraction served as the memory subset. Blood was obtained by leukapheresis, after which PBMCs were separated by Ficoll-Histopaque density gradient centrifugation and cryopreserved in liquid nitrogen vapor phase. Analytical flow cytometry was used to check the purity and quantity of every magnetically sorted T cell population. Genomic DNA was isolated from each sorted fraction and quantified by UV absorbance on a Nanodrop 2000c. Remarks on this clone: Its antigen is currently not known. Base qualities are not provided; no much larger clone lies one nucleotide away.

Using the deep immunoSEQ assay, TCR CDR3 regions were amplified from genomic DNA by multiplex PCR. Extracted genomic DNA from each cell subset was spread evenly across all wells of several immunoSEQ 96-well plates, with each plate serving as a replicate. For sorted subsets, each replicate PCR was loaded with around 220 ng genomic DNA, equivalent to approximately 33,000 T cell genomes. Purified libraries were measured with a Qubit 3.0 fluorometer, size-checked on a Bioanalyzer 2100, and measured again with the KAPA Library Quantification kit. Every immunoSEQ 96-well plate was sequenced on a dedicated single-read 150-cycle Illumina NextSeq 550 flow cell. Regarding the original processing steps: Because the immunoSEQ output held only junctional sequences and lacked quality scores, the filtering could not match the filtering applied to full-length reads. To assign V/J genes and CDR3, sequences were annotated using PyIR, a Python wrapper for IgBLAST v1.9, with IMGT germline references. Reads were removed for weak V/J assignments (E-value above 1e-6), missing CDR3, stop codons, out-of-frame junctions, or ambiguous translated residues. V3J clonotypes were defined by identical inferred V gene, J gene, and CDR3 amino acid sequence. Percentage overlap between repertoires was computed as shared unique clonotypes divided by the size of the smaller repertoire. Richness of each repertoire was evaluated using RTK rarefaction, the Chao1 estimator, and Recon v2.1 estimates of unobserved clonotypes. Generation probabilities for all TCRbeta clonotypes obtained by the gDNA method from several donors were computed using OLGA. The immuneACCESS repertoire file appears here via TCRdb, limited to in-frame rearrangements. These files lack a portion of the clones; in checked studies, under half of the deficit traces to unresolved V genes, and the cause of the others is not known. The V and J calls and clone size are taken from that table; D and trimming were inferred from the DNA. Present in this sample are 2,100,000 or so clones, about 94% of which were seen just once. The ten largest clones capture around 0.13% of the sample.

The receptor was isolated from a man aged 18 to 29 in good health. Sequenced: naive CD4+ T cells sorted from blood. What the cell subset or site label conveys for this sample: CD45RA+ positively selected.

The CDR3 in this case is CASSFERGEQFF. The nucleotide sequence is TGTGCCAGCAGCTTCGAACGAGGTGAGCAGTTCTTC. This chain joins TRBV7-9 to TRBJ2-1; no D segment can be confidently identified. The CDR3 measures 12 amino acids from cysteine to phenylalanine. Kept here is only the CDR3 DNA, which spans 36 bases and is read in frame from base 1. As encoded in the germline V gene (reference sequence), CDR1 is SEHNR while CDR2 is FQNEAQ. V loses 3 bases of germline sequence and J loses 9 bases, and the interval between the two ends is 9 bases.